Listed below are T cell receptor beta chains from one sample, sequenced in a study of T cells after posttransplantation cyclophosphamide. TCRdb keeps only in-frame clones here, not all; method: immunoSEQ multiplex PCR. The sample records almost 10,000 clones, approximately 88% being singletons. Sequences were derived from PBMCs, sampled 420 to 450 days after allogeneic stem cell transplant with calcineurin inhibitor and methotrexate. Every receptor here comes from a male patient between 50 and 60 years old who received an allogeneic stem cell transplant from an unrelated donor, was CMV-positive, and had chronic GVHD only. The graft donor may be the source of some T cells. The CDR3 runs from the conserved cysteine through the conserved F or W. Each record gives: J gene, CDR3 length, clone size, V gene, D gene, CDR3 DNA, CDR3 protein. A D gene is named only where the DNA matches it firmly. Clone size is stated in some rows and not others, as once, few, many or a class when expanded.

j_call: TRBJ1-1
cdr3_length: 12
clone_size: NA
v_call: TRBV2
d_call: NA
cdr3_nt: TGTGCCAGCAGTCGGGGGGACACTGAAGCTTTCTTT
cdr3_aa: CASSRGDTEAFF

j_call: TRBJ2-7
cdr3_length: 15
clone_size: NA
v_call: TRBV9
d_call: TRBD2
cdr3_nt: TGTGCCAGCAGCGTAGCAGCGGGAGGAGTGTACGAGCAGTACTTC
cdr3_aa: CASSVAAGGVYEQYF

j_call: TRBJ1-1
cdr3_length: 13
clone_size: NA
v_call: TRBV15
d_call: TRBD1
cdr3_nt: TGTGCCACCAGTAGGACAGGATTAACTGAAGCTTTCTTT
cdr3_aa: CATSRTGLTEAFF

j_call: TRBJ2-7
cdr3_length: 16
clone_size: NA
v_call: TRBV19
d_call: TRBD2
cdr3_nt: TGTGCCAGTTCAGAGGGACTAGCGGGAGGGCCGGACGAGCAGTACTTC
cdr3_aa: CASSEGLAGGPDEQYF

j_call: TRBJ2-5
cdr3_length: 14
clone_size: NA
v_call: TRBV2
d_call: NA
cdr3_nt: TGTGCCAGCAATACCGGGACTGGACAAGAGACCCAGTACTTC
cdr3_aa: CASNTGTGQETQYF

j_call: TRBJ1-1
cdr3_length: 15
clone_size: NA
v_call: TRBV5-6
d_call: TRBD1
cdr3_nt: TGTGCCAGCAGCTCATGGACAGGGGAGAACACTGAAGCTTTCTTT
cdr3_aa: CASSSWTGENTEAFF

j_call: TRBJ2-7
cdr3_length: 16
clone_size: once
v_call: TRBV7-2
d_call: TRBD2
cdr3_nt: TGTGCCAGCAGCTCAGACTGGGGAGGGGTACTCTACGAGCAGTACTTC
cdr3_aa: CASSSDWGGVLYEQYF

j_call: TRBJ2-1
cdr3_length: 16
clone_size: NA
v_call: TRBV5-1
d_call: TRBD2
cdr3_nt: TGCGCCAGCAGCACACTAGCGGGGGCTACCCCGAATGAGCAGTTCTTC
cdr3_aa: CASSTLAGATPNEQFF

j_call: TRBJ2-1
cdr3_length: 14
clone_size: NA
v_call: TRBV7-2
d_call: NA
cdr3_nt: TGTGCCAGCAGCCTCTTGAGCTCCTACAATGAGCAGTTCTTC
cdr3_aa: CASSLLSSYNEQFF

j_call: TRBJ2-7
cdr3_length: 11
clone_size: once
v_call: TRBV5-8
d_call: TRBD2
cdr3_nt: TGTGCCAGCAGCTTTCTGCGGGAGGAGTACTTC
cdr3_aa: CASSFLREEYF

j_call: TRBJ2-7
cdr3_length: 16
clone_size: NA
v_call: TRBV4-1
d_call: TRBD1
cdr3_nt: TGCGCCAGCAGCCAAGCCCCCGGGACAGGGCCCTACGAGCAGTACTTC
cdr3_aa: CASSQAPGTGPYEQYF

j_call: TRBJ2-7
cdr3_length: 14
clone_size: once
v_call: TRBV28
d_call: TRBD1
cdr3_nt: TGTGCCAGCAGTCAGGGGGCCCTCCCCTACGAGCAGTACTTC
cdr3_aa: CASSQGALPYEQYF

j_call: TRBJ2-3
cdr3_length: 16
clone_size: NA
v_call: TRBV13
d_call: TRBD1
cdr3_nt: TGTGCCAGCAGCTTAGGCCGGGGACAGGGGGCCCCTACGCAGTATTTT
cdr3_aa: CASSLGRGQGAPTQYF

j_call: TRBJ1-5
cdr3_length: 17
clone_size: NA
v_call: TRBV6-1
d_call: NA
cdr3_nt: TGTGCCAGCAGTGACCGGACAGCTCGAATGGTTAATCAGCCCCAGCATTTT
cdr3_aa: CASSDRTARMVNQPQHF

j_call: TRBJ1-3
cdr3_length: 16
clone_size: NA
v_call: TRBV11-2
d_call: TRBD1
cdr3_nt: TGTGCCAGCAGCTGGGGGACAGGGGGAGCCGGAAACACCATATATTTT
cdr3_aa: CASSWGTGGAGNTIYF

j_call: TRBJ2-7
cdr3_length: 13
clone_size: NA
v_call: TRBV7-9
d_call: TRBD1
cdr3_nt: TGTGCCAGCAGCTCAACAGGGGACTACGAGCAGTACTTC
cdr3_aa: CASSSTGDYEQYF

j_call: TRBJ2-7
cdr3_length: 13
clone_size: once
v_call: TRBV11-3
d_call: TRBD2
cdr3_nt: TGTGCCAGCACCTCGGGGACTAGGAGCGAGCAGTACTTC
cdr3_aa: CASTSGTRSEQYF

j_call: TRBJ1-4
cdr3_length: 13
clone_size: NA
v_call: TRBV2
d_call: NA
cdr3_nt: TGTGCCAGCAGTGGGGGGCAGCGGGAAAAACTGTTTTTT
cdr3_aa: CASSGGQREKLFF

j_call: TRBJ2-5
cdr3_length: 14
clone_size: NA
v_call: TRBV5-1
d_call: TRBD2
cdr3_nt: TGCGCCAGCAGCTTTGGCGGGGGGGAAGAGACCCAGTACTTC
cdr3_aa: CASSFGGGEETQYF

j_call: TRBJ2-1
cdr3_length: 15
clone_size: once
v_call: TRBV5-8
d_call: TRBD1
cdr3_nt: TGTGCCAGCAGCCCTAGACGGACAGGGTCCAATGAGCAGTTCTTC
cdr3_aa: CASSPRRTGSNEQFF

j_call: TRBJ2-1
cdr3_length: 17
clone_size: NA
v_call: TRBV6-4
d_call: NA
cdr3_nt: TGTGCCAGCAGCGTAAGCGGGCTCCCCGGAGGGAACAATGAGCAGTTCTTC
cdr3_aa: CASSVSGLPGGNNEQFF

j_call: TRBJ2-1
cdr3_length: 17
clone_size: NA
v_call: TRBV7-9
d_call: TRBD2
cdr3_nt: TGTGCCAGCAGCTTAAGACTTGGGCTAGCGGAAGACAATGAGCAGTTCTTC
cdr3_aa: CASSLRLGLAEDNEQFF

j_call: TRBJ1-2
cdr3_length: 14
clone_size: once
v_call: TRBV7-2
d_call: NA
cdr3_nt: TGTGCCAGCAGCTTAGTCCCACACCACTATGGCTACACCTTC
cdr3_aa: CASSLVPHHYGYTF

j_call: TRBJ2-2
cdr3_length: 16
clone_size: NA
v_call: TRBV18
d_call: TRBD2
cdr3_nt: TGTGCCAGCTCACAGACTAGCGGAAGGAACACCGGGGAGCTGTTTTTT
cdr3_aa: CASSQTSGRNTGELFF

j_call: TRBJ2-2
cdr3_length: 15
clone_size: NA
v_call: TRBV28
d_call: NA
cdr3_nt: TGTGCCAGCAGTTTCAGGCCGGTGGCCACCGGGGAGCTGTTTTTT
cdr3_aa: CASSFRPVATGELFF

j_call: TRBJ2-3
cdr3_length: 18
clone_size: NA
v_call: TRBV5-1
d_call: NA
cdr3_nt: TGCGCCAGCAGCTTGGAGCCTCGGGGTTCGTCCGGCACAGATACGCAGTATTTT
cdr3_aa: CASSLEPRGSSGTDTQYF

j_call: TRBJ1-1
cdr3_length: 15
clone_size: NA
v_call: TRBV27
d_call: TRBD1
cdr3_nt: TGTGCCAGCCACCGGGACAGGGGATCGGACACTGAAGCTTTCTTT
cdr3_aa: CASHRDRGSDTEAFF

j_call: TRBJ1-5
cdr3_length: 15
clone_size: NA
v_call: TRBV4-1
d_call: NA
cdr3_nt: TGCGCCAGCAGCCCCGGGACAAATAGCAATCAGCCCCAGCATTTT
cdr3_aa: CASSPGTNSNQPQHF

j_call: TRBJ1-1
cdr3_length: 13
clone_size: NA
v_call: TRBV6-5
d_call: NA
cdr3_nt: TGTGCCAGCAGGACGGAGGCGTGGGCTGAAGCTTTCTTT
cdr3_aa: CASRTEAWAEAFF

j_call: TRBJ2-5
cdr3_length: 14
clone_size: NA
v_call: TRBV28
d_call: NA
cdr3_nt: TGTGCCAGCAGTCCGCAGCGGTACCAAGAGACCCAGTACTTC
cdr3_aa: CASSPQRYQETQYF

j_call: TRBJ1-1
cdr3_length: 13
clone_size: NA
v_call: TRBV7-9
d_call: NA
cdr3_nt: TGTGCCAGCGGGGAAGGGGGGGGTGATGAAGCTTTCTTT
cdr3_aa: CASGEGGGDEAFF

j_call: TRBJ2-3
cdr3_length: 16
clone_size: NA
v_call: TRBV19
d_call: NA
cdr3_nt: TGTGCCAGTAGTATCGATGGGGGGGCCCCCACAGATACGCAGTATTTT
cdr3_aa: CASSIDGGAPTDTQYF

j_call: TRBJ1-1
cdr3_length: 11
clone_size: NA
v_call: TRBV28
d_call: NA
cdr3_nt: TGTGCCAGCAGTTTCGGCACTGAAGCTTTCTTT
cdr3_aa: CASSFGTEAFF

j_call: TRBJ2-3
cdr3_length: 15
clone_size: NA
v_call: TRBV7-8
d_call: TRBD1
cdr3_nt: TGTGCCAGCAGCATACGGGACAGGATTTCAGATACGCAGTATTTT
cdr3_aa: CASSIRDRISDTQYF

j_call: TRBJ2-4
cdr3_length: 13
clone_size: NA
v_call: TRBV2
d_call: TRBD1
cdr3_nt: TGTGCCAGCACCGATGATCTAGGACAGGGATGGGGCTTC
cdr3_aa: CASTDDLGQGWGF

j_call: TRBJ1-2
cdr3_length: 15
clone_size: NA
v_call: TRBV6-1
d_call: NA
cdr3_nt: TGTGCCAGCAGTCCCCCGGGAACCTTTCCCTATGGCTACACCTTC
cdr3_aa: CASSPPGTFPYGYTF

j_call: TRBJ1-1
cdr3_length: 13
clone_size: NA
v_call: TRBV4-1
d_call: NA
cdr3_nt: TGCGCCAGCAGCCAGGAGAACAGGGCTCGGTCTTTCTTT
cdr3_aa: CASSQENRARSFF